Described below is a single TCR beta chain sequence and its context. These data belong to a study of blood T cell repertoires in COVID-19. Study-level information: From the United States, Italy and Spain came samples of acute and convalescent COVID-19.

Sequencing used immunoSEQ multiplex PCR; TCRdb keeps in-frame clones, though not all of them. The sample carries 150,000 to 250,000 clones, approximately 80% recorded once. V trimming: 5 bases; J trimming: 6 bases; junction bases outside the gene matches: 7. CDR1 and CDR2 from the germline V gene are KGHDR and SFDVKD. This CDR3 spans 14 amino acids. The sample comprised peripheral blood. The rearrangement uses TRBV24-1 and TRBJ2-7; TRBD2 aligns across 9 bases. The receptor's source is a human donor with acute or convalescent COVID-19. The donor label of this sample is uncertain. In DNA form, the CDR3 reads TGTGCCACCAGTGTTAGCGGGAGAATGGGCGAGCAGTACTTC. Translated: CATSVSGRMGEQYF.